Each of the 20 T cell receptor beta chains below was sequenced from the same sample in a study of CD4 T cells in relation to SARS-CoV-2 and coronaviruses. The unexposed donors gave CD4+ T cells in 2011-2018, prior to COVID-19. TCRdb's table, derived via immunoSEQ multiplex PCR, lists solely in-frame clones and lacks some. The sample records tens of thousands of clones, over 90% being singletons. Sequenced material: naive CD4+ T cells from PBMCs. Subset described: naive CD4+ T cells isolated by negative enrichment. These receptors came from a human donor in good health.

CDR3 sequence reads: CAWSVRQGVEQYF. The CDR3 nucleotides are TGTGCCTGGAGTGTACGTCAGGGGGTTGAGCAGTACTTC. This sequence joins TRBV30 and TRBJ2-7, with 7 nucleotides matching TRBD1. The CDR3 is 13 residues long. The V and J ends lost 0 bases and 7 bases, in that order; junction bases with no gene match: 6. Germline CDR1 GTSNPN, CDR2 SVGIG (reference sequence).

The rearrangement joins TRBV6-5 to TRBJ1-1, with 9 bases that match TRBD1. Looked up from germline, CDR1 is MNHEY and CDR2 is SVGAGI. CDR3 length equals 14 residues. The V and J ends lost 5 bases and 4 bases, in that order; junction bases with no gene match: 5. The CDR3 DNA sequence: TGTGCCAGCAGTCCGGGACAGGGTCGCACTGAAGCTTTCTTT. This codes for CASSPGQGRTEAFF.

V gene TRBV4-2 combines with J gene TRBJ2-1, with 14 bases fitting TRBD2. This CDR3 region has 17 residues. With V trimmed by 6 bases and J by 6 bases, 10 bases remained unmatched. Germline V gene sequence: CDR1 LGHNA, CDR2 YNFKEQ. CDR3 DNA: TGTGCCAGCAGGGGGACTAGCGGGAGTCGTGCGGTCAATGAGCAGTTCTTC. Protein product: CASRGTSGSRAVNEQFF.

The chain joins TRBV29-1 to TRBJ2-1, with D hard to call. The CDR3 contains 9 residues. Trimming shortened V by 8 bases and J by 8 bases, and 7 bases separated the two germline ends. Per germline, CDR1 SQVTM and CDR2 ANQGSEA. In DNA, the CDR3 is TGCAGCACCTCGGATGAGCAGTTCTTC. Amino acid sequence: CSTSDEQFF.

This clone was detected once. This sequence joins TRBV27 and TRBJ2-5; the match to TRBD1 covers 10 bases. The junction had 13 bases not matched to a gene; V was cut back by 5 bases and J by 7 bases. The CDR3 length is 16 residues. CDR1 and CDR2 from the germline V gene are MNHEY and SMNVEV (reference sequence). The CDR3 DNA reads TGTGCCAGCAGTGCGCGGGACAGGGGCGTCCATGGGACCCAGTACTTC. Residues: CASSARDRGVHGTQYF.

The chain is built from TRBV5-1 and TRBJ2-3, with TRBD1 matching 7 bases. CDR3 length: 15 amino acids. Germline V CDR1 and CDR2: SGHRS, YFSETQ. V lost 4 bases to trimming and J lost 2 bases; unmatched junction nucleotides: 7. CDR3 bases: TGCGCCAGCAGCCTGGGGACAGTACCCACAGATACGCAGTATTTT. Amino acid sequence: CASSLGTVPTDTQYF.

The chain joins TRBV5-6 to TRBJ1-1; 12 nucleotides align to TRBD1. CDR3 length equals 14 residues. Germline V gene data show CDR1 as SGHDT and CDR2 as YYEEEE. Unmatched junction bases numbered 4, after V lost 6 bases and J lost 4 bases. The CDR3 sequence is CASTWDRGLTEAFF. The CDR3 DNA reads TGTGCCAGCACCTGGGACAGGGGGCTCACTGAAGCTTTCTTT.

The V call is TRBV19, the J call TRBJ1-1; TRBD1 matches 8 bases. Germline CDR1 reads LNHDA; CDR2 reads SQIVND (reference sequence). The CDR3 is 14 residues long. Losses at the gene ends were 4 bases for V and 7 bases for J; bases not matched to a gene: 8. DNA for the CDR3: TGTGCCAGTAGTAGCGACAGGGGCGCCCTTGAAGCTTTCTTT. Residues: CASSSDRGALEAFF.

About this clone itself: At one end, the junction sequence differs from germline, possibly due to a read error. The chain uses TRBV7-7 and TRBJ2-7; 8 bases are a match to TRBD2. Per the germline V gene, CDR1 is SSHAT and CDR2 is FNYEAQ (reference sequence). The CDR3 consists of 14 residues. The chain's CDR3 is CASSLAGSSYEQYF. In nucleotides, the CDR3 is TGTGCTAGCAGCTTAGCGGGGAGCTCCTACGAGCAGTACTTC.

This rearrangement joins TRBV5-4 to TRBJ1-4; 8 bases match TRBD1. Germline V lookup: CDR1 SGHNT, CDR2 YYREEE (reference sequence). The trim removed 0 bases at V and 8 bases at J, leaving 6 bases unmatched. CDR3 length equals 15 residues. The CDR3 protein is CASSLGQGREEKLFF. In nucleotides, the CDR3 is TGTGCCAGCAGCTTGGGACAGGGGCGCGAAGAAAAACTGTTTTTT. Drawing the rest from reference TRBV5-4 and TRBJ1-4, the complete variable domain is ETGVTQSPTHLIKTRGQQVTLRCSSQSGHNTVSWYQQALGQGPQFIFQYYREEENGRGNFPPRFSGLQFPNYSSELNVNALELDDSALYLCASSLGQGREEKLFFGSGTQLSVL.

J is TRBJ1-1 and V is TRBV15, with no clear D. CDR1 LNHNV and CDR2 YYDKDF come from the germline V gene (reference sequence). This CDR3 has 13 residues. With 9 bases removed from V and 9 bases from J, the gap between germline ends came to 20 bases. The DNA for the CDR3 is TGTGCCACTCTACGCACGTCCCTTACCCAAGCTTTCTTT. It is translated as CATLRTSLTQAFF.

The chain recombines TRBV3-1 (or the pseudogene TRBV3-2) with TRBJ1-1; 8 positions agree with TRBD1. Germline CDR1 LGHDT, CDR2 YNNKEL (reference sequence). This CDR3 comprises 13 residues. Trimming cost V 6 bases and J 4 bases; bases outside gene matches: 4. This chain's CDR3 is CASRLTGGTEAFF. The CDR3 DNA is TGTGCCAGCAGACTAACAGGGGGCACTGAAGCTTTCTTT.

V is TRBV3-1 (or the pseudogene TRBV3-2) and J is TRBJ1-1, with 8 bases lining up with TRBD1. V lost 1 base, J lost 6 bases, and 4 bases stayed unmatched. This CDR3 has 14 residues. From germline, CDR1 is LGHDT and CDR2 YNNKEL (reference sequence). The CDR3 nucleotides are TGTGCCAGCAGCCAAGGACAGGGGCCCGCTGAAGCTTTCTTT. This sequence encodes CASSQGQGPAEAFF.

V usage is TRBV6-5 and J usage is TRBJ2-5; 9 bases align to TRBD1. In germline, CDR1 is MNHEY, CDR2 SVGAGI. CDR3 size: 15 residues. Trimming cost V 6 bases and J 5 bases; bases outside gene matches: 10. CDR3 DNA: TGTGCCAGCAGAGATTACAGGGGGCGCCGGGAGACCCAGTACTTC. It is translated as CASRDYRGRRETQYF.

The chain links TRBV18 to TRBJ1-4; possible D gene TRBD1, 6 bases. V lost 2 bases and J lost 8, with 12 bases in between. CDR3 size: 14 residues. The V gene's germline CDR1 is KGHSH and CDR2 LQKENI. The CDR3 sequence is CASSPTGASEKLFF. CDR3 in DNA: TGTGCCAGCTCACCAACGGGGGCGTCCGAAAAACTGTTTTTT.

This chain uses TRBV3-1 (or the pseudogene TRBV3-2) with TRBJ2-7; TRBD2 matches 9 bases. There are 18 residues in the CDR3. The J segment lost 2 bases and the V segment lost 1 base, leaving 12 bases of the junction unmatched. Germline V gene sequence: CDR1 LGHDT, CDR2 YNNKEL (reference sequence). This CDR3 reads CASSQGTASGTPTYEQYF. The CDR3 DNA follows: TGTGCCAGCAGCCAAGGGACGGCTAGCGGGACCCCAACCTACGAGCAGTACTTC.

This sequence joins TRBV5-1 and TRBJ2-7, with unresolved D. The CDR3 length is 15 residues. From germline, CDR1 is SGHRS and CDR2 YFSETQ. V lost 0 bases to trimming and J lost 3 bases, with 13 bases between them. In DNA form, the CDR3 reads TGCGCCAGCAGCTTGGTTCGCAGTCGACTCTACGAGCAGTACTTC. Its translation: CASSLVRSRLYEQYF.

This CDR3 reads CSGAPTSGSDNEQFF. Written as DNA, the CDR3 is TGCAGCGGCGCCCCGACTAGCGGGAGTGACAATGAGCAGTTCTTC. The rearrangement joins TRBV29-1 to TRBJ2-1, with 12 bases that match TRBD2. CDR1 and CDR2 (germline): SQVTM, ANQGSEA. There are 15 residues in the CDR3. Losses at the gene ends were 7 bases for V and 5 bases for J; bases not matched to a gene: 9.

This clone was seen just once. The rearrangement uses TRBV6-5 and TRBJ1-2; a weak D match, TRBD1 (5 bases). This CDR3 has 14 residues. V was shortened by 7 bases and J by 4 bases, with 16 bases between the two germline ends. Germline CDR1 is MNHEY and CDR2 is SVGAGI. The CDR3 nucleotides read TGTGCCAGCATCACCCGGGGCAGATTCTATGGCTACACCTTC. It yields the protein CASITRGRFYGYTF.

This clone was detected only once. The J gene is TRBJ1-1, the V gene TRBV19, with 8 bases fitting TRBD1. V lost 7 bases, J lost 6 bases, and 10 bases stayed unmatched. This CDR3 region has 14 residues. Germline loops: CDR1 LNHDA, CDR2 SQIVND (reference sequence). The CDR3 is CASTRTGLGAEAFF. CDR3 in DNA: TGTGCCAGTACCCGGACAGGGCTCGGCGCTGAAGCTTTCTTT.